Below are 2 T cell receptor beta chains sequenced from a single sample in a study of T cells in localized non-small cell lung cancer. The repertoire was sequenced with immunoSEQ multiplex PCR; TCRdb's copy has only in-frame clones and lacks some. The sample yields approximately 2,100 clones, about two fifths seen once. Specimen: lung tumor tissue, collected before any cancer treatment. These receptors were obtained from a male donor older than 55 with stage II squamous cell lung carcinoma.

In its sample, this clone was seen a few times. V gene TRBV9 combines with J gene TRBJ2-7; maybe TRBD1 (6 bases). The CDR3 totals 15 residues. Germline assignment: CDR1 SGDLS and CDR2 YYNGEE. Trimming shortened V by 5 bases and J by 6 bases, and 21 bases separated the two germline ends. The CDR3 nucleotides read TGTGCCAGCAGTGTCAGAGGGACATCTTTTGTCGAGCAGTACTTC. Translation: CASSVRGTSFVEQYF.

Here the CDR3 DNA reads TGTGCCAGCAGTGAAGTTCGGACCACAGTTTACGAGCAGTACTTC. This gives the protein CASSEVRTTVYEQYF. The V and J genes are TRBV6-7 and TRBJ2-7; D not certain. TRBV6-7 is placed among ORFs of uncertain function. Trimming took 5 bases from V and 4 from J, leaving 18 bases between them. CDR3 length: 15 residues.